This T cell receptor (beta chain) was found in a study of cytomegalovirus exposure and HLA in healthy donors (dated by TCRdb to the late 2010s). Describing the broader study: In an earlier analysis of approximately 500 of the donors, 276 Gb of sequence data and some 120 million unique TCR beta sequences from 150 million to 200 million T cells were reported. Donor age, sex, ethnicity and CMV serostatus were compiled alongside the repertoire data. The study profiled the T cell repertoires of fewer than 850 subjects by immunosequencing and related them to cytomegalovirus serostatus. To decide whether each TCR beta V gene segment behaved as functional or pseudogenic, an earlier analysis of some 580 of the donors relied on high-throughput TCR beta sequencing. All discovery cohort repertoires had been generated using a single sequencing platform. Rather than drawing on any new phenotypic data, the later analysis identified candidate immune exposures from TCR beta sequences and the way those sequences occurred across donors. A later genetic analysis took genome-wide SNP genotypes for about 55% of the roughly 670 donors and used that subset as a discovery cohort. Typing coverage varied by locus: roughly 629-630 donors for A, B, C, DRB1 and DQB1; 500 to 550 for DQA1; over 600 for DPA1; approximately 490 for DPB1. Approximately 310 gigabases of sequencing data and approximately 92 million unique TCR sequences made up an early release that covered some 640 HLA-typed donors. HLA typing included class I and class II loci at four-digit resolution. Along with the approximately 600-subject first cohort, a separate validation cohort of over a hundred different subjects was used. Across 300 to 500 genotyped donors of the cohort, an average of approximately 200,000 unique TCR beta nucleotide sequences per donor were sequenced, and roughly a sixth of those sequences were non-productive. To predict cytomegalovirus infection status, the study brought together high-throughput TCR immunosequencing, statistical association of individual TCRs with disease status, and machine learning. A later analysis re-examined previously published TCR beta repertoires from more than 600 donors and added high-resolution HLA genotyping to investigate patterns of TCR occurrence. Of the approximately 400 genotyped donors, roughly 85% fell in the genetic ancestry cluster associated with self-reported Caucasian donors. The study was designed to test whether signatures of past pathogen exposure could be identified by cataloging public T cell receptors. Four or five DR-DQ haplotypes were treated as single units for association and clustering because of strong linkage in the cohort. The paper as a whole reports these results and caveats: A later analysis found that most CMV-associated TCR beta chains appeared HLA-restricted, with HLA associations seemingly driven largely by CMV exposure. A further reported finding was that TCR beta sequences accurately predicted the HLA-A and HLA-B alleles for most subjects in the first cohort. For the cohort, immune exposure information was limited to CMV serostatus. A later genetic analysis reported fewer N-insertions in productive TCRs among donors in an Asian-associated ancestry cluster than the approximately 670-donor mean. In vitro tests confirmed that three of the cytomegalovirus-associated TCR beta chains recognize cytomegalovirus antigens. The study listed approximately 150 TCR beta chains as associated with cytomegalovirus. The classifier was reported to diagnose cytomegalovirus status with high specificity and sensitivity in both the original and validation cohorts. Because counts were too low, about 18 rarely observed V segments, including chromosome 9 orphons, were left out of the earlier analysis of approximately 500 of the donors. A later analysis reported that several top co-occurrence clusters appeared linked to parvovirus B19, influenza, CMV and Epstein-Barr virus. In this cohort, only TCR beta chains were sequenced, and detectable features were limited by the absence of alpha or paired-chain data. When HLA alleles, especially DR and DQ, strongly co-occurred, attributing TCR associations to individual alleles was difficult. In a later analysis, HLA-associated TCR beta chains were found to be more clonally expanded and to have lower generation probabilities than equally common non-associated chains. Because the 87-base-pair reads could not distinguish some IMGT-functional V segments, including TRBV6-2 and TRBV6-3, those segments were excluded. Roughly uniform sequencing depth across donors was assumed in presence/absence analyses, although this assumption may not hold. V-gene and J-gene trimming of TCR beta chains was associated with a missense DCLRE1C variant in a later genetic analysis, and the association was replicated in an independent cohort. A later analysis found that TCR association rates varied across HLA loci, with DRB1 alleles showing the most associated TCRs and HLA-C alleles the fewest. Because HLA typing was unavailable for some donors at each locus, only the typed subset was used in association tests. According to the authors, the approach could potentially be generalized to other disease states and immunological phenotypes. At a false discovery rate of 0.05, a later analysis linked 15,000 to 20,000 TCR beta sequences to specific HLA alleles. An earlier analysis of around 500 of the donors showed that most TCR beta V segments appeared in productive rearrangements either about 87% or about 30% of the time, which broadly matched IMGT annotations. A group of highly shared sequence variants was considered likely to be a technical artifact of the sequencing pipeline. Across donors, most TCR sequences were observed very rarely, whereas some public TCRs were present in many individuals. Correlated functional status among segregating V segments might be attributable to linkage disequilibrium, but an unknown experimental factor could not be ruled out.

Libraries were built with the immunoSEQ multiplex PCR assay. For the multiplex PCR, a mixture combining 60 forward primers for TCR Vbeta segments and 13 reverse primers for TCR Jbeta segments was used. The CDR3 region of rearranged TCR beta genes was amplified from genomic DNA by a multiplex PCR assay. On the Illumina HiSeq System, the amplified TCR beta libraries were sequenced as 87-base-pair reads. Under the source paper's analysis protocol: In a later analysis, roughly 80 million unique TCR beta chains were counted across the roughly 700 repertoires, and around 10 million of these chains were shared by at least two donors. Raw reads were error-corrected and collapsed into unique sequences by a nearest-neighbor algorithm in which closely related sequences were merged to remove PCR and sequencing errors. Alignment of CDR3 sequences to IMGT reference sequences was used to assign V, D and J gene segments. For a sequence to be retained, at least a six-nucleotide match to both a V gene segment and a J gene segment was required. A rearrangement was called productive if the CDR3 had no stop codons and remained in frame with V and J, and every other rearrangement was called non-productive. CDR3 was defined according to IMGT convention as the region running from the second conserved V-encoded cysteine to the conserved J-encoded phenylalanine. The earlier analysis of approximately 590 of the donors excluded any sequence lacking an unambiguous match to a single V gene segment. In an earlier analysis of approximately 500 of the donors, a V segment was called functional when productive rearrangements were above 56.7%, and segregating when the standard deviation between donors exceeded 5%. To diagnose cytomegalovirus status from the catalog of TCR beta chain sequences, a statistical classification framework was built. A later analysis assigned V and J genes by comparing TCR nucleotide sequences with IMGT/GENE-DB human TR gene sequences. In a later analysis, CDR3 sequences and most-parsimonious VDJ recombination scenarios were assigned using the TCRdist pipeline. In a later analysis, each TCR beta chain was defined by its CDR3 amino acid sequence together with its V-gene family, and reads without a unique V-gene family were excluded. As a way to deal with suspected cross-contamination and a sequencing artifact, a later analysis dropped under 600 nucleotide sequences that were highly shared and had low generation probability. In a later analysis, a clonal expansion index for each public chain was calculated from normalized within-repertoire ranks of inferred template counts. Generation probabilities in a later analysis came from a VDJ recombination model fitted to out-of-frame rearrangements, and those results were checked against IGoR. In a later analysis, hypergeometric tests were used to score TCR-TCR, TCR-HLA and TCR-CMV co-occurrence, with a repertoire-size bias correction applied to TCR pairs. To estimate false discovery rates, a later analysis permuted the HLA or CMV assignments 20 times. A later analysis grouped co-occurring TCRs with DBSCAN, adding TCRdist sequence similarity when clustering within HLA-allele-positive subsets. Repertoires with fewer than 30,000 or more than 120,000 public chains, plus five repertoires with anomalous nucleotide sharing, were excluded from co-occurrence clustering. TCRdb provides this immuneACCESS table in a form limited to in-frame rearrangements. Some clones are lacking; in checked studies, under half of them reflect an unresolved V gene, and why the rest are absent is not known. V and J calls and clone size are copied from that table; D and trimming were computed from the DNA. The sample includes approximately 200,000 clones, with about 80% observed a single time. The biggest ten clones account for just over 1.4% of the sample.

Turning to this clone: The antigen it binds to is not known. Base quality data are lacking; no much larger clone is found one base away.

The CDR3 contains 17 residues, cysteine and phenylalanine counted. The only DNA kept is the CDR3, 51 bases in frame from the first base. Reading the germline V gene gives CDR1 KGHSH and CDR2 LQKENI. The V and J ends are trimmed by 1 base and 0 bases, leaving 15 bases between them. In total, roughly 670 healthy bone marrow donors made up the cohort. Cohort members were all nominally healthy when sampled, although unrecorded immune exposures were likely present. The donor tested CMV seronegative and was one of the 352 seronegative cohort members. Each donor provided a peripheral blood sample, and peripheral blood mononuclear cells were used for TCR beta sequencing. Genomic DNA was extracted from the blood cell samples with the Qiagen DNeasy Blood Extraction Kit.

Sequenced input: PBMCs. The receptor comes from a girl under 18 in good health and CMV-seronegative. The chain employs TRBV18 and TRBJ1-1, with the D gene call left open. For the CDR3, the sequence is CASSPRAQIKMNTEAFF. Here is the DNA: TGTGCCAGCTCACCACGAGCGCAAATCAAAATGAACACTGAAGCTTTCTTT.